This T cell receptor (beta chain) was observed in a study of brain metastases from non-small cell lung cancer. Findings of the study overall: T-cell clones appeared expanded in around 60% of brain metastases relative to matched primary tumors.

About this clone: Antigen unknown. A junction boundary mismatches the germline segment, possibly from a read error.

The data were produced by immunoSEQ multiplex PCR, yet TCRdb's version contains in-frame clones alone and is incomplete. The data show 3,500 or so clones, approximately 80% seen once. CDR1 and CDR2 from the germline V gene are MNHNS and SASEGT. The CDR3 length is 15 residues. This chain joins TRBV6-1 and TRBJ2-4, with TRBD1 matching 8 bases. The sequencing input was tissue from a brain metastasis. This TCR came from a donor aged 40 or over with non-small cell lung cancer. The CDR3 sequence: CTSSEGAGQVNIQYF. CDR3 in DNA: TGTACCAGCAGTGAAGGGGCGGGACAGGTAAACATTCAGTACTTC.